One sample yielded the 8 T cell receptor beta chains listed below, sequenced in a study of CD8 T cells in Susac syndrome. Random hexamers were used to reverse transcribe an amount of about 0.45 to 1 ug RNA. A single record per CDR3 protein comes from TCRdb applying MiXCR to the immunoSEQ multiplex PCR reads. This table holds around 200,000 distinct CDR3 sequences, around 95% found once. Sequenced material: CD4+ T cells from PBMCs. The source of these receptors is a human donor with Susac syndrome.

The CDR3 loop is CASSIRAGAINEQFF. CDR3 in DNA: TGTGCCAGCAGCATCAGAGCGGGGGCCATCAATGAGCAGTTCTTC. V gene TRBV9 combines with J gene TRBJ2-1, with 8 bases identical to TRBD2. This CDR3 has 15 amino acids. After removal of 4 bases from V and 6 bases from J, the junction contained 9 bases not matched to a gene. CDR1 and CDR2 from the germline V gene are SGDLS and YYNGEE.

The chain joins TRBV19 to TRBJ2-6, with 13 bases aligning to TRBD2. CDR3 size: 21 residues. Germline CDR1 is LNHDA and CDR2 is SQIVND (reference sequence). V lost 5 bases, J lost 0 bases, and 13 bases stayed unmatched. CDR3 sequence reads: CASSPWTSGGWGDSGANVLTF. CDR3 DNA: TGTGCCAGTAGTCCGTGGACTAGCGGGGGTTGGGGGGACTCTGGGGCCAACGTCCTGACTTTC.

This CDR3 reads CASSFAPIVDEQYF. The CDR3 coding sequence is TGTGCCAGCAGTTTTGCTCCGATTGTGGACGAGCAGTACTTC. This sequence joins TRBV27 and TRBJ2-7, with unresolved D. V was clipped by 3 bases and J by 5 bases, with 14 bases between them. The germline V gene encodes CDR1 MNHEY and CDR2 SMNVEV (reference sequence). This CDR3 comprises 14 residues.

This chain connects TRBV30 to TRBJ2-3, with D possibly TRBD1 on 5 matching bases. Germline CDR1 GTSNPN, CDR2 SVGIG (reference sequence). V was shortened by 0 bases and J by 0 bases, with 13 bases between the two germline ends. The CDR3 extends over 16 amino acids. The chain's CDR3 is CAWSVLGRASTDTQYF. CDR3 sequence (DNA): TGTGCCTGGAGTGTACTGGGCAGGGCTAGCACAGATACGCAGTATTTT.

The chain couples TRBV10-3 to TRBJ2-3; 9 positions agree with TRBD2. V dropped 3 bases and J dropped 2; count of bases not matched to a gene: 9. CDR1 is ENHRY and CDR2 is SYGVKD in the germline V gene. The CDR3 is 17 residues long. Here the CDR3 reads CAISEGGRGGHTDTQYF. The CDR3 DNA follows: TGTGCCATCAGTGAAGGTGGGCGGGGGGGCCACACAGATACGCAGTATTTT.

The chain employs TRBV15 and TRBJ2-3; D not resolved. V dropped 0 bases and J dropped 0 bases, with 7 bases sitting between them. The CDR3 runs 15 residues. Germline V CDR1 and CDR2: LNHNV, YYDKDF (reference sequence). CDR3 DNA sequence: TGTGCCACCAGCAGAGATCGACAAAGCACAGATACGCAGTATTTT. This gives the protein CATSRDRQSTDTQYF.

This clonotype was picked up a small number of times. This chain links TRBV12-3 or TRBV12-4 with TRBJ1-5; the D is unclear. V shed 3 bases and J shed 0 bases, with 6 bases lying between them. This CDR3 region has 14 residues. CDR3: CASSFGSSNQPQHF. CDR3 DNA sequence: TGTGCCAGCAGTTTCGGATCTAGCAATCAGCCCCAGCATTTT.

The rearrangement joins TRBV14 to TRBJ2-1, with a weak D call TRBD1 (6 bases). Germline V gives CDR1 SGHDN, CDR2 FVKESK. The CDR3 is 15 residues long. Trimming stripped 4 bases from V and 2 bases from J, with 12 bases between. The chain's CDR3 is CASSLAQGPYNEQFF. CDR3 nucleotides: TGTGCCAGCAGCCTAGCGCAGGGGCCCTACAATGAGCAGTTCTTC. The complete variable domain, with remaining parts taken from reference TRBV14 and TRBJ2-1, reads EAGVTQFPSHSVIEKGQTVTLRCDPISGHDNLYWYRRVMGKEIKFLLHFVKESKQDESGMPNNRFLAERTGGTYSTLKVQPAELEDSGVYFCASSLAQGPYNEQFFGPGTRLTVL.